Sample share makes the clone carrying this T cell receptor beta chain medium-sized (0.01 to 0.1%). The antigen is not known. The record originates from a study of spatial heterogeneity in lung cancer. As to time point: sample taken at primary tumor resection. Unsorted whole RNA from tumor, nontumor lung or frozen PBMC underwent sequencing. Study outcomes and limitations: Tumors with more nonsynonymous mutations had more expanded intratumoral alpha and beta TCRs. Estimated coverage of tumor T cells was approximately 7% for alpha and around 14% for beta chains. Of the expanded TCRs, ubiquitous and regional counts tracked the counts of ubiquitous and regional nonsynonymous mutations, respectively.

Each molecule of TCR cDNA was tagged with one unique molecular identifier. One entry per CDR3 protein results from TCRdb running MiXCR on the 5' RACE reads. The sample carries several thousand distinct CDR3 sequences, 2.5% to 4% recorded once. The origin of this receptor is a male donor with early-stage non-small cell lung cancer. The material was lung tumor tissue, obtained at surgery.

The CDR3 region is CASRRAGGQSGELFF. Here the CDR3 DNA reads TGTGCCAGCAGGCGAGCGGGGGGGCAGAGCGGGGAGCTGTTTTTT. The chain uses TRBV6-1 and TRBJ2-2, with 10 bases identical to TRBD2. This CDR3 is 15 amino acids long. Germline lookup yields CDR1 MNHNS and CDR2 SASEGT. J lost 7 bases, V lost 6 bases, and 8 bases had no gene match.